This entry features one T cell receptor beta chain sequence. Antigen unknown. TCRdb keeps only in-frame clones here, not all; method: immunoSEQ multiplex PCR. The repertoire holds some 77,000 clones, with about 65% as singletons. This specimen belongs to a study of vaccination effects on CD4 cells after COVID-19. Study conclusions and caveats: Pronounced clonal contraction occurred in clones induced by infection and by vaccine late after vaccination.

CDR1 LNHDA and CDR2 SQIVND come from the germline V gene (reference sequence). The CDR3 spans 15 residues. The ends were cut back, 4 bases at V and 3 bases at J, with 15 bases in the middle. CD4+ T cells specific for antigen were expanded with viral peptide pools by the ViraFEST assay before sequencing. Cultured cells yielded isolated CD4+ T cells after less than 11 days. Vaccine recipients, nucleocapsid antibody negative, had no prior SARS-CoV-2 infection. This chain links TRBV19 with TRBJ1-2; no definite D call. The material was CD4+ T cells from PBMCs cultured with HCoV-OC43 spike peptides, obtained before COVID-19 vaccination. Subset: HCoV-OC43 spike overlapping peptide pool stimulation. The source of this sequence is a human donor who received a COVID-19 vaccine. CDR3 in DNA: TGTGCCAGTAGTAGCCATTCGGTAGCTGACTATGGCTACACCTTC. Protein: CASSSHSVADYGYTF.